The subject of this entry is one T cell receptor beta chain. Its antigen is not identified. This record belongs to a study of cytomegalovirus exposure and HLA in healthy donors. The PCR was carried out with 60 Vbeta primers and 13 Jbeta primers. Authors' data handling: Later, an analysis found about 83 million unique TCR beta chains, and 8.5 million to 14 million of these were shared. Profiled with immunoSEQ multiplex PCR; TCRdb holds only in-frame clones, not every one. V and J calls and clone size follow that table, whereas D and trimming were derived from the DNA. The data show about 200,000 clones, approximately 80% seen once. Study results and limitations: Later genetic work tied a missense DCLRE1C variant to beta-chain V and J trimming.

Sample: PBMCs. The clonotype originates from a woman younger than 35 in good health and CMV-seronegative.

The CDR3 protein is CASRPRDRDQPQHF. The CDR3, as DNA: TGTGCAAGTCGCCCCCGGGACAGGGACCAGCCCCAGCATTTT. The rearrangement links TRBV12-2 to TRBJ1-5; whether TRBD1, the table's D call, matches the DNA was not checked. TRBV12-2 is a pseudogene. This CDR3 has 14 amino acids.